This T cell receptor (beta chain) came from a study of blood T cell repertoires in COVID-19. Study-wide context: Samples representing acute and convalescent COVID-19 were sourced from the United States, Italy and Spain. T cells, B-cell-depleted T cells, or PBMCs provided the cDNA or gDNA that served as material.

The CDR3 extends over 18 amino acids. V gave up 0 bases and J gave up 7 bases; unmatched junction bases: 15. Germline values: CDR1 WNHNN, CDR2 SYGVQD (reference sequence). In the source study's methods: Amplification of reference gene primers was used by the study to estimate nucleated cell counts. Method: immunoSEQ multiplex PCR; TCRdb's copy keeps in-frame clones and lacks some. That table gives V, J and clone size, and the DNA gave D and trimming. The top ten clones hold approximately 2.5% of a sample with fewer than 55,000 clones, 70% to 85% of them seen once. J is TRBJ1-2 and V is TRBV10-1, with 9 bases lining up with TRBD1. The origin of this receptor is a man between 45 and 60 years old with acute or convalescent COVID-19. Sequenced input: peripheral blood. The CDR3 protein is CASSESVNLGTGYSGYTF. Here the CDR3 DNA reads TGCGCCAGCAGTGAGTCGGTAAACCTCGGGACAGGGTACTCTGGCTACACCTTC.